These 25 T cell receptor beta chains originate from one sample sequenced in a study of T cell responses to AZD1222 COVID-19 vaccine. The method was immunoSEQ multiplex PCR; TCRdb's version includes in-frame clones alone and lacks a portion of them. The profile shows tens of thousands of clones, 60% to 85% of them singletons. Here the sequenced sample was peripheral blood, taken on day 0 of AZD1222 vaccination. The receptor source for this set is an adult in good health.

This chain links TRBV5-5 with TRBJ2-7; no firm D call. The germline V gene has CDR1 SGHKS and CDR2 YYEKEE (reference sequence). V was trimmed by 3 bases and J by 0 bases, leaving 16 bases between them. The CDR3 sequence is 16 residues long. CDR3 DNA: TGTGCCAGCAGCTCGATTTTAGGGCTAAGCTCCTACGAGCAGTACTTC. It encodes CASSSILGLSSYEQYF.

The J gene is TRBJ1-4, the V gene TRBV3-1 (or the pseudogene TRBV3-2); D possibly corresponds to TRBD1 (5 bases). This CDR3 is 17 amino acids long. V was pared by 1 base and J by 6 bases, with 18 bases between. Germline V gene data show CDR1 as LGHDT and CDR2 as YNNKEL (reference sequence). The DNA for the CDR3 is TGTGCCAGCAGCCAAGTGGCAGGGCTCCCACTCGATGAAAAACTGTTTTTT. Translation gives CASSQVAGLPLDEKLFF.

This clone has just a few counts. CDR3 sequence: CASSQGLAGTDTQYF. CDR3 DNA sequence: TGTGCCAGCAGCCAAGGACTAGCGGGCACAGATACGCAGTATTTT. The chain is built from TRBV7-9 and TRBJ2-3; the match to TRBD2 covers 10 bases. With 5 bases clipped from V and 1 base from J, the junction kept 3 bases outside the gene matches. CDR1 is SEHNR and CDR2 is FQNEAQ in the germline V gene (reference sequence). This CDR3 has 15 amino acids.

The chain links TRBV9 to TRBJ1-1; D uncertain. CDR3 length equals 12 residues. Germline V CDR1 and CDR2: SGDLS, YYNGEE. V was trimmed by 0 bases and J by 3 bases, leaving 3 bases between them. The CDR3 DNA is TGTGCCAGCAGCGTAGGTGACACTGAAGCTTTCTTT. Its protein is CASSVGDTEAFF.

This rearrangement joins TRBV5-6 to TRBJ2-7, with D possibly matching TRBD2 (6 bases). V lost 0 bases to trimming and J lost 3 bases, with 16 bases between them. This CDR3 is 16 amino acids long. CDR1 and CDR2 from the germline V gene are SGHDT and YYEEEE. For the CDR3, the DNA is TGTGCCAGCAGCTTGGTTTGGGGTCGGGGGAACTACGAGCAGTACTTC. It translates to CASSLVWGRGNYEQYF. Full variable domain (outside the CDR3, taken from reference TRBV5-6 and TRBJ2-7): DAGVTQSPTHLIKTRGQQVTLRCSPKSGHDTVSWYQQALGQGPQFIFQYYEEEERQRGNFPDRFSGHQFPNYSSELNVNALLLGDSALYLCASSLVWGRGNYEQYFGPGTRLTVT.

This clone was seen once. The rearrangement links TRBV10-3 to TRBJ1-5; TRBD1 is a possible D gene (5 bases). The germline gives CDR1 ENHRY, CDR2 SYGVKD. The V and J ends lost 2 bases and 7 bases respectively, with 12 bases between them. CDR3 size: 14 residues. The CDR3 region is CAISEGGLGQPQHF. The DNA for the CDR3 is TGTGCCATCAGTGAGGGGGGTTTAGGGCAGCCCCAGCATTTT.

This chain links TRBV18 with TRBJ2-5, with D unresolved. The V gene lost 3 bases and the J gene lost 2 bases, with 19 bases spanning the gap. The CDR3 runs to 17 residues. Germline CDR1 reads KGHSH; CDR2 reads LQKENI. In nucleotides, the CDR3 is TGTGCCAGCTCACCTAAAATTTGGGCAGACGAACAAGAGACCCAGTACTTC. Amino acids: CASSPKIWADEQETQYF.

V gene TRBV19 combines with J gene TRBJ2-4; TRBD1 matches 7 bases. V lost 4 bases, J lost 7 bases, and 10 bases stayed unmatched. The CDR3 is 15 residues long. Germline V gene sequence: CDR1 LNHDA, CDR2 SQIVND (reference sequence). The CDR3 nucleotides are TGTGCCAGTAGTACCCCTGACGGCAGGGGGAACATTCAGTACTTC. Protein: CASSTPDGRGNIQYF.

In its sample, this clone was seen once. The chain employs TRBV5-1 and TRBJ1-1, with TRBD1 as a possible D gene (5 bases). The V gene lost 1 base and the J gene lost 4 bases, with 20 bases spanning the gap. This CDR3 is built from 17 residues. Germline values: CDR1 SGHRS, CDR2 YFSETQ. Written as DNA, the CDR3 is TGCGCCAGCAGCTTGTACGGGGCCGAAGGGTATGGCACTGAAGCTTTCTTT. Its translation: CASSLYGAEGYGTEAFF.

A few counts support this clone. The chain combines TRBV12-3 or TRBV12-4 with TRBJ1-3; D gene unclear. V lost 9 bases to trimming and J lost 4 bases, with 7 bases between them. This CDR3 contains 11 residues. CDR3 in amino acids: CARKRGNTIYF. The CDR3 region has the DNA TGTGCCAGGAAACGGGGAAACACCATATATTTT.

This chain links TRBV18 with TRBJ2-5; 10 bases match TRBD2. The CDR3 extends over 17 amino acids. CDR1 is KGHSH and CDR2 is LQKENI in the germline V gene. Trimming removed 3 bases from V and 1 base from J; junction bases left unmatched: 8. Here the CDR3 DNA reads TGTGCCAGCTCACCGCTCAGCGGGGGGGGATTCCAAGAGACCCAGTACTTC. Translating it yields CASSPLSGGGFQETQYF. Using reference TRBV18 and TRBJ2-5 for the parts outside the CDR3, the full variable domain is NAGVMQNPRHLVRRRGQEARLRCSPMKGHSHVYWYRQLPEEGLKFMVYLQKENIIDESGMPKERFSAEFPKEGPSILRIQQVVRGDSAAYFCASSPLSGGGFQETQYFGPGTRLLVL.

This sequence joins TRBV27 and TRBJ1-5, with 7 bases aligning to TRBD1. V shed 1 base, J shed 6 bases, and the junction held 9 bases outside the gene matches. Germline V gives CDR1 MNHEY, CDR2 SMNVEV (reference sequence). This CDR3 region has 16 residues. The CDR3 region has the DNA TGTGCCAGCAGTTTATGGGCGACAGGGAATGGTCAGCCCCAGCATTTT. This translates into CASSLWATGNGQPQHF.

This sequence joins TRBV6-5 and TRBJ1-1; the D is unclear. CDR3 length equals 11 residues. Trimming cost V 7 bases and J 2 bases, with 5 bases left between them. Germline V gene lookup returns CDR1 MNHEY and CDR2 SVGAGI. CDR3 in DNA: TGTGCCAGCATTTATAACACTGAAGCTTTCTTT. Its translation: CASIYNTEAFF.

The chain links TRBV21-1 to TRBJ2-3; the table's D gene call, TRBD2, was not cross checked with the DNA. TRBV21-1 constitutes a pseudogene. The CDR3 is made up of 21 amino acids. The DNA of the CDR3 is TGTGCCAGCAGCCCCCGCCGGGAGGCAGGGAGCTTATTTGGATCCACAGATACGCAGTATTTT. Translation gives CASSPRREAGSLFGSTDTQYF.

The V call is TRBV27, the J call TRBJ2-7; TRBD1 agrees at 8 bases. The CDR3 has 18 residues. The germline V gene has CDR1 MNHEY and CDR2 SMNVEV (reference sequence). Trimming took 3 bases from V and 1 from J; bases not matched to a gene: 14. This CDR3 reads CASSFRLGDRILSYEQYF. CDR3 nucleotides: TGTGCCAGCAGTTTTCGTCTCGGGGACAGGATACTATCCTACGAGCAGTACTTC.

This sequence joins TRBV4-1 and TRBJ1-2; tentatively, D is TRBD1 (5 bases). Per the germline V gene, CDR1 is MGHRA and CDR2 is YSYEKL. Trimming cost V 0 bases and J 5 bases, with 7 bases left between them. The CDR3 is 13 residues long. The CDR3 nucleotides read TGCGCCAGCAGCCAAGAGGGGCTTTATGGCTACACCTTC. Its translation is CASSQEGLYGYTF.

The rearrangement uses TRBV9 and TRBJ1-6; possibly TRBD1 for D (5 bases). V was pared by 3 bases and J by 9 bases, with 16 bases between. This CDR3 region has 15 residues. Germline values: CDR1 SGDLS, CDR2 YYNGEE. The CDR3 nucleotides read TGTGCCAGCAGCGGATACCTGGACATTATTTCACCCCTCCACTTT. This codes for CASSGYLDIISPLHF.

J is TRBJ2-3 and V is TRBV7-8; 7 nucleotides align to TRBD2. Per germline, CDR1 SGHVS and CDR2 FQNEAQ. Trimming at V came to 2 bases and at J to 3 bases, leaving 5 bases not matched to a gene. This CDR3 region has 15 residues. The CDR3 DNA reads as TGTGCCAGCAGCTTATGGGGAGGGGCAACAGATACGCAGTATTTT. Residues: CASSLWGGATDTQYF.

The rearrangement joins TRBV11-2 to TRBJ2-7, with 9 bases identical to TRBD2. The ends lost 1 base at V and 9 bases at J; junction bases unmatched: 13. The CDR3 totals 16 residues. The germline gives CDR1 SGHAT, CDR2 FQNNGV. The chain's CDR3 is CASSLGSSGGSVVQYF. CDR3 bases: TGTGCCAGCAGCTTAGGGTCCAGCGGGGGGAGCGTCGTGCAGTACTTC. The variable domain in full, with the rest retrieved from reference TRBV11-2 and TRBJ2-7, is EAGVAQSPRYKIIEKRQSVAFWCNPISGHATLYWYQQILGQGPKLLIQFQNNGVVDDSQLPKDRFSAERLKGVDSTLKIQPAKLEDSAVYLCASSLGSSGGSVVQYFGPGTRLTVT.

This chain joins TRBV15 and TRBJ1-2; D uncertain. This CDR3 contains 15 residues. V shed 2 bases and J shed 10 bases, with 20 bases lying between them. Germline V gene lookup returns CDR1 LNHNV and CDR2 YYDKDF (reference sequence). DNA of the CDR3: TGTGCCACCAGCAGATCCAGGATCGTAGCGGATGACTACACCTTC. This sequence encodes CATSRSRIVADDYTF.

V gene TRBV28 combines with J gene TRBJ1-5, with D tentatively TRBD1 (5 bases). V gave up 8 bases and J gave up 2 bases, with 10 bases separating them. The CDR3 consists of 13 residues. CDR1 is MDHEN, CDR2 SYDVKM, per germline. The chain's CDR3 is CASGGTGNQPQHF. DNA for the CDR3: TGTGCCAGCGGGGGGACCGGCAATCAGCCCCAGCATTTT.

The chain carries TRBV5-1 and TRBJ1-4; 7 positions match TRBD1. The V and J ends lost 0 bases and 8 bases, in that order; junction bases with no gene match: 10. Germline CDR1 and CDR2: SGHRS and YFSETQ. This CDR3 contains 16 residues. CDR3 nucleotides: TGCGCCAGCAGCTTGGGTGCAGGGGGATTAGGAGAAAAACTGTTTTTT. Encoded protein: CASSLGAGGLGEKLFF. The variable domain in full, with the rest retrieved from reference TRBV5-1 and TRBJ1-4, is KAGVTQTPRYLIKTRGQQVTLSCSPISGHRSVSWYQQTPGQGLQFLFEYFSETQRNKGNFPGRFSGRQFSNSRSEMNVSTLELGDSALYLCASSLGAGGLGEKLFFGSGTQLSVL.

The CDR3 coding sequence is TGTGCCAGCAGTTCCCCTGAAACGGGGGACACTGAAGCTTTCTTT. It specifies CASSSPETGDTEAFF. The chain uses TRBV27 and TRBJ1-1; TRBD1 might be the D (5 bases). Trimming shortened V by 4 bases and J by 3 bases, and 15 bases separated the two germline ends. Looked up from germline, CDR1 is MNHEY and CDR2 is SMNVEV (reference sequence). CDR3 length equals 15 residues.

The chain recombines TRBV6-1 with TRBJ2-6, with TRBD1 identical over 8 bases. J gave up 0 bases and V 4 bases, and 5 bases lay outside the gene matches. The CDR3 runs 17 residues. Per the germline V gene, CDR1 is MNHNS and CDR2 is SASEGT. The CDR3 coding sequence is TGTGCCAGCAGTGGGGGACAGGCCAGCTCTGGGGCCAACGTCCTGACTTTC. Its protein is CASSGGQASSGANVLTF.

The gene calls are TRBV6-5 and TRBJ1-2; TRBD1 matches 7 bases. The trim removed 8 bases at V and 4 bases at J, leaving 13 bases unmatched. The CDR3 runs to 15 residues. Germline V gene sequence: CDR1 MNHEY, CDR2 SVGAGI. CDR3 in DNA: TGTGCCAGCGCCGGCTACTCGACAGGGCCCTATGGCTACACCTTC. Its translation: CASAGYSTGPYGYTF.